These T cell receptor beta chains were read from a single sample in a study of T cells in Graves' hyperthyroidism and ophthalmopathy. TCRdb re-called the multiplex PCR reads through MiXCR, storing one row per CDR3 protein. The table has roughly 660,000 distinct CDR3 sequences, approximately 15% seen once. Input material: blood. The receptors derive from a man aged 45-60 years with Graves' hyperthyroidism. The CDR3 runs from the conserved cysteine through the conserved F or W. A D gene is named only where the DNA matches it firmly.

V: TRBV5-1
D: .
CDR3: CASRPQGSSYNEQFF

V: TRBV14
D: .
CDR3: CASSQLPSWYEQYF

V: TRBV5-6
D: TRBD2
CDR3: CASSQLAGEGSYEQYF

V: TRBV11-2
D: TRBD2
CDR3: CASRWASGMATDTQYF

V: TRBV12-3/TRBV12-4
D: .
CDR3: CASSLAEGSGELFF

V: TRBV27
D: .
CDR3: CASSLSGSYNEKLFF

V: TRBV19
D: .
CDR3: CASSIGGQKGQPQHF

V: TRBV12-3/TRBV12-4
D: .
CDR3: CASSPSRDWPEQYF

V: TRBV7-2
D: TRBD2
CDR3: CASSLNVLAGGNTQYF

V: TRBV27
D: .
CDR3: CASSLSSSIAKNIQYF

V: TRBV7-2
D: TRBD2
CDR3: CASRTRAGARTDTQYF

V: TRBV28
D: .
CDR3: CASSFQGQGSPLHF

V: TRBV28
D: .
CDR3: CATILDGADYGYTF

V: TRBV11-2
D: .
CDR3: CASSPLSGGRAYGYTF

V: TRBV7-2
D: .
CDR3: CASSQTRDSVYNEQFF

V: TRBV4-1
D: TRBD1
CDR3: CASSQDFHRGDMNTEAFF

V: TRBV28
D: .
CDR3: CASRGGRDYGYTF

V: TRBV2
D: .
CDR3: CASARETGNTIYF

V: TRBV6-1
D: .
CDR3: CANSRPVDGAYEQYF

V: TRBV4-3
D: .
CDR3: CASSHAAGGYADTQYF

V: TRBV24-1
D: TRBD1
CDR3: CATSEDRGRRNEQFF

V: TRBV19
D: TRBD2
CDR3: CASSIDGGLAGGPYNEQFF

V: TRBV27
D: TRBD2
CDR3: CASSLSLAEVYNEQFF

V: TRBV18
D: .
CDR3: CASSPPEGDYNEQFF

V: TRBV28
D: TRBD1
CDR3: CASSLWDRGSYEQYF

V: TRBV18
D: .
CDR3: CASSPQRIFSYEQYF

V: TRBV7-2
D: TRBD2
CDR3: CASSLALTGGIPYEQYF

V: TRBV12-3/TRBV12-4
D: .
CDR3: CASSQRGLVSYEQYF

V: TRBV6-2/TRBV6-3
D: TRBD1
CDR3: CASSSPPDRGHQPQHF

V: TRBV12-3/TRBV12-4
D: TRBD1
CDR3: CASSFDRGGYTF

V: TRBV28
D: TRBD2
CDR3: CASSLGLAGSGEQFF

V: TRBV7-6
D: .
CDR3: CASSLAASSPLHF

V: TRBV18
D: TRBD1
CDR3: CASSPGTGVAKNIQYF

V: TRBV11-2
D: .
CDR3: CASSLVGGRDLRQNIQYF

V: TRBV3-1
D: .
CDR3: CASSQEGRGNTEAFF

V: TRBV28
D: TRBD1
CDR3: CASREGQGAHYGYTF

V: TRBV2
D: TRBD1
CDR3: CACRPGTGADTQYF

V: TRBV20-1
D: .
CDR3: CSARAAGRNLNEQFF

V: TRBV15
D: TRBD1
CDR3: CATSSREGGSGETQYF

V: TRBV19
D: TRBD1
CDR3: CASSIPGQGRKLFF

V: TRBV20-1
D: .
CDR3: CSARGYYGGYTF

V: TRBV20-1
D: .
CDR3: CSASLPTDTQYF

V: TRBV11-3
D: TRBD2
CDR3: CASSPEQRTSGKQETQYF

V: TRBV2
D: TRBD1
CDR3: CASLEGGVEKLFF

V: TRBV28
D: .
CDR3: CASSFYGTAAYEQYF

V: TRBV2
D: TRBD1
CDR3: CAGLDRAGSQTQYF

V: TRBV11-2
D: TRBD1
CDR3: CASSLRQGESGELFF

V: TRBV20-1
D: .
CDR3: CSAKQETQYF

V: TRBV5-1
D: .
CDR3: CASSVGTASWSTEAFF

V: TRBV30
D: TRBD1
CDR3: CAWEQYTGERKAFF

V: TRBV25-1
D: .
CDR3: CASSELGGSNTEAFF

V: TRBV19
D: .
CDR3: CASSIGSRVRETQYF

V: TRBV20-1
D: .
CDR3: CSARRDLGNTEAFF

V: TRBV28
D: TRBD1
CDR3: CASSLWDRGHEQYF

V: TRBV5-6
D: .
CDR3: CASSLLTSLSEQFF

V: TRBV18
D: .
CDR3: CASSPSTSFPYEQYF

V: TRBV27
D: .
CDR3: CASSPRGDKVYEQFF